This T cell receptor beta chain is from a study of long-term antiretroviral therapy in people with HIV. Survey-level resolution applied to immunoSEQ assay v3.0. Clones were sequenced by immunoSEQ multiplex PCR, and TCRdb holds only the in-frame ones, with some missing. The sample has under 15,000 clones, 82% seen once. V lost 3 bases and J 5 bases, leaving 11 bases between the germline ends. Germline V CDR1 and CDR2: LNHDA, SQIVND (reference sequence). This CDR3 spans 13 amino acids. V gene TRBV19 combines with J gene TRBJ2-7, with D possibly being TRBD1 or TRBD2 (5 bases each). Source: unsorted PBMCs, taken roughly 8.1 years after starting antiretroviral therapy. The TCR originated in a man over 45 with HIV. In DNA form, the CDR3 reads TGTGCCAGTAGTATGGGGACCGCGGACGAGCAGTACTTC. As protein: CASSMGTADEQYF. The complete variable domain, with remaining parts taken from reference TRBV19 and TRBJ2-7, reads DGGITQSPKYLFRKEGQNVTLSCEQNLNHDAMYWYRQDPGQGLRLIYYSQIVNDFQKGDIAEGYSVSREKKESFPLTVTSAQKNPTAFYLCASSMGTADEQYFGPGTRLTVT.